Reported below is one TCR beta chain. Its antigen is not identified. The data were obtained in a study of cytomegalovirus exposure and HLA in healthy donors. Findings and limits, study-wide: Rarity characterized most TCR sequences, yet some public TCRs appeared in many donors.

PCR primers comprised 60 Vbeta and 13 Jbeta primers. The table came from immunoSEQ multiplex PCR; TCRdb's copy has only in-frame clones and leaves some out. This table has about 180,000 clones, over 65% appearing once. Trimming pared 0 bases from V and 0 bases from J, leaving 6 bases between. The CDR3 is made up of 14 amino acids. From germline, CDR1 is GTSNPN and CDR2 SVGIG (reference sequence). V gene TRBV30 combines with J gene TRBJ1-5; no firm D call. This receptor was taken from a man younger than 30 in good health and CMV-seronegative. Specimen: PBMCs. Here the CDR3 DNA reads TGTGCCTGGAGTGTACATTATAGCAATCAGCCCCAGCATTTT. This codes for CAWSVHYSNQPQHF. Full variable domain (missing parts from reference TRBV30 and TRBJ1-5): SQTIHQWPATLVQPVGSPLSLECTVEGTSNPNLYWYRQAAGRGLQLLFYSVGIGQISSEVPQNLSASRPQDRQFILSSKKLLLSDSGFYLCAWSVHYSNQPQHFGDGTRLSIL.